This T cell receptor (beta chain) originates from a study of blood T cell repertoires in COVID-19. On the study more broadly: There were acute and convalescent COVID-19 samples, and they came from the United States, Italy and Spain.

TCRdb's copy holds only in-frame clones and misses some; the assay was immunoSEQ multiplex PCR. Among over 100,000 clones listed, roughly 85% were seen once. V lost 2 bases to trimming and J lost 7 bases, with 21 bases between them. This CDR3 has 17 residues. Germline CDR1 reads MNHEY; CDR2 reads SMNVEV (reference sequence). The chain couples TRBV27 to TRBJ1-5; D might be TRBD1 (6 bases). The receptor was isolated from a man older than 75 with acute or convalescent COVID-19. The sequenced material came from peripheral blood. Here the CDR3 reads CASSLPALQGFDQPQHF. CDR3 DNA: TGTGCCAGCAGTTTACCCGCCTTACAGGGTTTCGACCAGCCCCAGCATTTT.